Below, one T cell receptor (beta chain) is given with its context. What it recognizes is unknown. V shed 5 bases, J shed 3 bases, and the junction held 3 bases outside the gene matches. The CDR3 runs to 13 residues. Looked up from germline, CDR1 is MNHNY and CDR2 is SVGAGI (reference sequence). TCRdb fed the reads into MiXCR, producing one record per CDR3 protein. Found here are more than 150,000 distinct CDR3 sequences, approximately 19% of them singletons; the top ten hold less than 3.5%. This entry belongs to a study of T cell repertoires in cytomegalovirus infection. General study points: Within the response measured ex vivo, HLA-C-restricted CMV-specific TCR beta clonotypes were dominant.

Material: PBMCs. This sequence originates from a human donor in good health (CMV status not recorded). Some clones in this sample may be carry-over from other donors' samples. The chain has TRBV6-6 and TRBJ2-7; TRBD1 aligns across 8 bases. The CDR3 DNA is TGTGCCAGCAGTAGGGACAGGTTCTACGAGCAGTACTTC. Its protein is CASSRDRFYEQYF.